The 10 T cell receptor beta chains given below trace back to one sample, sequenced in a study of cytomegalovirus exposure and HLA in healthy donors. The PCR ran on 60 Vbeta and 13 Jbeta primers. Only in-frame clones appear in the TCRdb table, and some are missing; sequencing was by immunoSEQ multiplex PCR. This table has 170,000 or so clones, 80% appearing once. What was sequenced was PBMCs. The receptor set was obtained from a boy younger than 18 in good health and CMV-seronegative.

The gene calls are TRBV27 and TRBJ1-1; D perhaps matches TRBD1 (6 bases). V was pared by 1 base and J by 7 bases, with 10 bases between. The CDR3 consists of 13 residues. CDR1 MNHEY and CDR2 SMNVEV come from the germline V gene (reference sequence). Written as DNA, the CDR3 is TGTGCCAGCAGTTTATACCTGGACAGTGAAGCTTTCTTT. Its protein product is CASSLYLDSEAFF.

This clone was counted a few times. The chain carries TRBV7-9 and TRBJ1-1; the D is unclear. Germline CDR1 is SEHNR and CDR2 is FQNEAQ (reference sequence). The V end was cut by 4 bases, the J end by 6 bases, with 9 bases between. The CDR3 is 12 residues long. The CDR3 sequence is CASSSLSPEAFF. Here the CDR3 DNA reads TGTGCCAGCAGCTCACTTAGTCCTGAAGCTTTCTTT.

The chain has TRBV12-1 and TRBJ2-3; no DNA check was done on the table's D call, TRBD2. TRBV12-1 corresponds to a pseudogene. The CDR3 extends over 20 amino acids. As DNA, the CDR3 is TGTGCCAGCAACAAACGATGGGGGCTAGCGGGAGTTCGTGTGAGAGATACGCAGTATTTT. This sequence encodes CASNKRWGLAGVRVRDTQYF.

This chain links TRBV5-3 with TRBJ1-5; 10 nucleotides agree with TRBD1. TRBV5-3 is flagged as an ORF with uncertain function. V trimming: 4 bases; J trimming: 0 bases; junction bases outside the gene matches: 10. The CDR3 totals 18 residues. As DNA, the CDR3 is TGTGCCAGAAGCCCGAGGGGACAGGGGCCTTATAGCAATCAGCCCCAGCATTTT. As protein: CARSPRGQGPYSNQPQHF.

The sample holds one count of this clone. The rearrangement links TRBV5-4 to TRBJ2-7; unclear D gene. CDR1 is SGHNT and CDR2 is YYREEE in the germline V gene (reference sequence). The CDR3 loop spans 13 amino acids. Trimming pared 0 bases from V and 1 base from J, leaving 5 bases between. CDR3 nucleotides: TGTGCCAGCAGCTTGGGGGCATCCTACGAGCAGTACTTC. Its protein is CASSLGASYEQYF.

The chain employs TRBV18 and TRBJ1-1; D gene uncertain. CDR3 size: 13 residues. Germline V gives CDR1 KGHSH, CDR2 LQKENI. The V and J ends lost 3 bases and 6 bases respectively, with 11 bases between them. In DNA form, the CDR3 reads TGTGCCAGCTCACCTGCGGGCACCTCTGAAGCTTTCTTT. Its protein product is CASSPAGTSEAFF.

The V call is TRBV6-6, the J call TRBJ2-7; weak D call: TRBD2 (6 bases). Deletions cut 6 bases from V and 3 bases from J, with 15 bases between. Germline values: CDR1 MNHNY, CDR2 SVGAGI (reference sequence). The CDR3 contains 14 residues. The DNA of the CDR3 is TGTGCCAGCAGGACACGGGAGTCTATCTACGAGCAGTACTTC. It yields the protein CASRTRESIYEQYF.

This chain connects TRBV5-1 to TRBJ1-1; D gene uncertain. The CDR3 runs to 14 residues. Germline CDR1 is SGHRS and CDR2 is YFSETQ. The germline V and J ends were trimmed by 3 bases and 1 base, with 10 bases remaining between them. The CDR3 is CASSSNTQNTEAFF. The CDR3 DNA follows: TGCGCCAGCAGCTCAAATACACAGAACACTGAAGCTTTCTTT.

This clone was counted a single time. This chain connects TRBV4-1 to TRBJ2-5, with 10 bases aligning to TRBD2. The CDR3 length is 16 residues. Germline lookup yields CDR1 MGHRA and CDR2 YSYEKL. V was clipped by 1 base and J by 11 bases; unmatched bases: 13. The DNA of the CDR3 is TGCGCCAGCAGCCAAGGGTTGGTAGCGGGGGGCGTAGAGCAGTACTTC. It codes for CASSQGLVAGGVEQYF.

The chain is built from TRBV10-3 and TRBJ1-1, with 8 positions matching TRBD1. The germline V gene has CDR1 ENHRY and CDR2 SYGVKD. This CDR3 has 15 residues. With 0 bases clipped from V and 4 bases from J, the junction kept 4 bases outside the gene matches. As DNA, the CDR3 is TGTGCCATCAGTGAGTCGAAAGGGACAGGCACTGAAGCTTTCTTT. It translates to CAISESKGTGTEAFF.